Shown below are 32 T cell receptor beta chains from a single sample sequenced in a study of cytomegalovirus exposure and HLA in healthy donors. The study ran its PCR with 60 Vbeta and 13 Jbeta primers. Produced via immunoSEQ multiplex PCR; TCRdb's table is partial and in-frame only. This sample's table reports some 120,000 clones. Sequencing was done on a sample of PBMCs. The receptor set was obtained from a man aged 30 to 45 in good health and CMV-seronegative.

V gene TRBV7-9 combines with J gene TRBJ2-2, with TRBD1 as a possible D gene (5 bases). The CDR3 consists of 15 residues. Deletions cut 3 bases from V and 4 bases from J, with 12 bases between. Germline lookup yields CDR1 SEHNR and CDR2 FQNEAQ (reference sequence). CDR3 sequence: CASSFQQDLTGELFF. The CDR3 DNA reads TGTGCCAGCAGCTTCCAACAGGACCTCACCGGGGAGCTGTTTTTT. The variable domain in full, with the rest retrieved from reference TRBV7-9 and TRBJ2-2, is DTGVSQNPRHKITKRGQNVTFRCDPISEHNRLYWYRQTLGQGPEFLTYFQNEAQLEKSRLLSDRFSAERPKGSFSTLEIQRTEQGDSAMYLCASSFQQDLTGELFFGEGSRLTVL.

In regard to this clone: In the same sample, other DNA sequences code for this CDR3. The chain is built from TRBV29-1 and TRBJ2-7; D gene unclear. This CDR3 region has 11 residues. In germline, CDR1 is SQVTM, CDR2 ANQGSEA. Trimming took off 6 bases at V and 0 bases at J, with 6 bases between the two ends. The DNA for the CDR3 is TGCAGCGTCGGTAGCTCCTACGAGCAGTACTTC. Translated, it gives CSVGSSYEQYF.

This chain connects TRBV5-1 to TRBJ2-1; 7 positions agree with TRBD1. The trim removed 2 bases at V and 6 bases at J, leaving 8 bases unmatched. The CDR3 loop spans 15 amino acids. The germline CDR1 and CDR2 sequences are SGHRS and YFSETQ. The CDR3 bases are TGCGCCAGCAGCTTTGACAGGGAAGGTGCCAATGAGCAGTTCTTC. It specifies CASSFDREGANEQFF.

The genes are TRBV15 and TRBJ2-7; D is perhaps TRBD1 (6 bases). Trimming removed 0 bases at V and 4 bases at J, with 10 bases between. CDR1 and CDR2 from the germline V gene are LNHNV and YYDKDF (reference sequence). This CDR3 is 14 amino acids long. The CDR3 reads CATSREGASYEQYF. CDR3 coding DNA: TGTGCCACCAGCAGAGAGGGGGCATCATACGAGCAGTACTTC.

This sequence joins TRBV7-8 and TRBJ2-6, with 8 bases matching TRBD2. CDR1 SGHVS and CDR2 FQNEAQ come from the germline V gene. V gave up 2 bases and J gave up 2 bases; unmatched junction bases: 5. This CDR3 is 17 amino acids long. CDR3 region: CASSLFSGGAGANVLTF. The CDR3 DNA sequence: TGTGCCAGCAGCTTATTCTCGGGGGGGGCTGGGGCCAACGTCCTGACTTTC.

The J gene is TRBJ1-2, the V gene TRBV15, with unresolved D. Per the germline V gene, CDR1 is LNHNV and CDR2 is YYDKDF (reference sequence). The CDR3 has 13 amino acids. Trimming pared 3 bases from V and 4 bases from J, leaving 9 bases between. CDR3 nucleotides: TGTGCCACCAGCAGGGTGTCCAGCTATGGCTACACCTTC. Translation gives CATSRVSSYGYTF.

CDR3 sequence reads: CASSPGQGRGPYYGYTF. DNA for the CDR3: TGCGCCAGCAGTCCCGGACAGGGGAGGGGACCTTACTATGGCTACACCTTC. The rearrangement links TRBV5-1 to TRBJ1-2; 9 bases align to TRBD1. The CDR3 covers 17 residues. The V gene end was trimmed by 5 bases and the J gene end by 3 bases; junction bases not matched to a gene: 14. From germline, CDR1 is SGHRS and CDR2 YFSETQ.

CDR3 region: CASNGGATLQNSPLHF. The CDR3 nucleotides are TGTGCCAGCAACGGGGGAGCCACCTTACAGAATTCACCCCTCCACTTT. This chain uses TRBV2 with TRBJ1-6; tentative D call: TRBD1 (5 bases). The germline V gene encodes CDR1 SNHLY and CDR2 FYNNEI. The CDR3 runs to 16 residues. V dropped 7 bases and J dropped 7 bases, with 20 bases sitting between them.

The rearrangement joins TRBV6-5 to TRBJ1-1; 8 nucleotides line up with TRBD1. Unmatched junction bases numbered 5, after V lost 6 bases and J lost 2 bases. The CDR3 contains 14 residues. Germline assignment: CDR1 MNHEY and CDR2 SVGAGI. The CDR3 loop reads CASRLTGANTEAFF. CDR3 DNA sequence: TGTGCCAGCAGGTTGACAGGGGCAAACACTGAAGCTTTCTTT.

This CDR3 reads CASSRGAGSQPQHF. CDR3 nucleotide sequence: TGTGCCAGCAGTAGAGGAGCTGGGTCTCAGCCCCAGCATTTT. This chain uses TRBV21-1 with TRBJ1-5. TRBV21-1 is noted as a pseudogene. The CDR3 runs to 14 residues.

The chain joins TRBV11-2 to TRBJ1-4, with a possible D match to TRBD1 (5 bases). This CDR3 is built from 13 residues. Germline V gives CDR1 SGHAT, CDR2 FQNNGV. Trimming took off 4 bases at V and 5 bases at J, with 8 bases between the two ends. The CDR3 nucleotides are TGTGCCAGCAGCTCGGGACTAAATGAAAAACTGTTTTTT. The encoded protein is CASSSGLNEKLFF.

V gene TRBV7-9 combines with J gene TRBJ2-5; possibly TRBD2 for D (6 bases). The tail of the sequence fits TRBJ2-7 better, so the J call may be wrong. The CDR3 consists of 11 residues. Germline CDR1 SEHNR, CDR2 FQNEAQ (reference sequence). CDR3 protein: CASGRGNEQYF. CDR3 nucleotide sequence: TGTGCCAGCGGCCGGGGGAACGAGCAGTACTTC.

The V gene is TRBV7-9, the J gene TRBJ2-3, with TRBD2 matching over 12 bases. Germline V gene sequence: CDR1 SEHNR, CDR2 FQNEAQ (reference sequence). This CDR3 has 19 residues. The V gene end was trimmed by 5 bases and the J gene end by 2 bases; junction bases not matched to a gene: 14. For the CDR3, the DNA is TGTGCCAGCAGCACAGATGACGGACTAGCGGGACTTAACACAGATACGCAGTATTTT. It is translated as CASSTDDGLAGLNTDTQYF. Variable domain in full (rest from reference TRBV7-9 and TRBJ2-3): DTGVSQNPRHKITKRGQNVTFRCDPISEHNRLYWYRQTLGQGPEFLTYFQNEAQLEKSRLLSDRFSAERPKGSFSTLEIQRTEQGDSAMYLCASSTDDGLAGLNTDTQYFGPGTRLTVL.

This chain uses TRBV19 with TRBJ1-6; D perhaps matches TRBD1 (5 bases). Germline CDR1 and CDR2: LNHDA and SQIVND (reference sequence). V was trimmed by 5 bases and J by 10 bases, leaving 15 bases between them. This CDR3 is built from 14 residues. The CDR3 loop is CASSVTGGRSPLHF. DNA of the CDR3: TGTGCCAGTAGTGTGACGGGGGGGAGATCACCCCTCCACTTT. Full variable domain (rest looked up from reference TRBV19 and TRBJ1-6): DGGITQSPKYLFRKEGQNVTLSCEQNLNHDAMYWYRQDPGQGLRLIYYSQIVNDFQKGDIAEGYSVSREKKESFPLTVTSAQKNPTAFYLCASSVTGGRSPLHFGNGTRLTVT.

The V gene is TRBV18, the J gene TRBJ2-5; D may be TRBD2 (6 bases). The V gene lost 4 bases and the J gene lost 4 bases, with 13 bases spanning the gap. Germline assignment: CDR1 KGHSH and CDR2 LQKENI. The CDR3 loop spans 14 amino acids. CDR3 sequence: CASSRVRAGETQYF. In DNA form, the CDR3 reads TGTGCCAGCTCACGCGTCCGAGCGGGAGAGACCCAGTACTTC. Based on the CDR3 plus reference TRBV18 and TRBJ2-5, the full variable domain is NAGVMQNPRHLVRRRGQEARLRCSPMKGHSHVYWYRQLPEEGLKFMVYLQKENIIDESGMPKERFSAEFPKEGPSILRIQQVVRGDSAAYFCASSRVRAGETQYFGPGTRLLVL.

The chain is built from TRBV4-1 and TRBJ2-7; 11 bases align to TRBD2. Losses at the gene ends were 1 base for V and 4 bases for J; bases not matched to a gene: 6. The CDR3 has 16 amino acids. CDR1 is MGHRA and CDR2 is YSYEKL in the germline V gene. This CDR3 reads CASSQGVASGRYEQYF. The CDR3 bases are TGCGCCAGCAGCCAAGGTGTGGCTAGCGGGAGGTACGAGCAGTACTTC.

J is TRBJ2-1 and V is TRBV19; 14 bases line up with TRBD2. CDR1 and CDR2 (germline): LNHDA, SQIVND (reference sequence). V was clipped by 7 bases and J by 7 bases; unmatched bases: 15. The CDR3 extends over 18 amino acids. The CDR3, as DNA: TGTGCCAGTATACCGGGACTAGCGGGAGAGTCGGGTCGGAATGAGCAGTTCTTC. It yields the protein CASIPGLAGESGRNEQFF.

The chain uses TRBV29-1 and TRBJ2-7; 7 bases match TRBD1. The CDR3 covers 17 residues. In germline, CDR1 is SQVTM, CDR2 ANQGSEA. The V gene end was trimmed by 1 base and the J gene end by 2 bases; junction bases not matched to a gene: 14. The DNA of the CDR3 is TGCAGCGTTGAAGCCCCCCCCTCTTACGGGACAGCCTACGAGCAGTACTTC. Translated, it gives CSVEAPPSYGTAYEQYF.

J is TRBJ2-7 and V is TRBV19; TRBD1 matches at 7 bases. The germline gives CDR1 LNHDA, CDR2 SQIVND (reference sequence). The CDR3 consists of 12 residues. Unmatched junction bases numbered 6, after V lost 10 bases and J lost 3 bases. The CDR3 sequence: CATTGTDYEQYF. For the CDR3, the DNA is TGTGCCACAACCGGGACAGACTACGAGCAGTACTTC.

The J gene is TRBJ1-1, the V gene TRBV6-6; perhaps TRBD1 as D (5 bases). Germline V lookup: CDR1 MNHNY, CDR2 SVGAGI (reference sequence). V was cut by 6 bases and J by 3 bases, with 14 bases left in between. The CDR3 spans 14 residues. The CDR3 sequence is CASSPQGWDTEAFF. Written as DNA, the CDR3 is TGTGCCAGCAGCCCCCAGGGTTGGGACACTGAAGCTTTCTTT.

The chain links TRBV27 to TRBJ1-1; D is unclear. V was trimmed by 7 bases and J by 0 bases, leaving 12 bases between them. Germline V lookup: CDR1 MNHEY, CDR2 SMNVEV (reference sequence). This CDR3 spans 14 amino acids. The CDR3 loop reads CASTPPGLNTEAFF. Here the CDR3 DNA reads TGTGCCAGCACCCCCCCGGGTTTGAACACTGAAGCTTTCTTT.

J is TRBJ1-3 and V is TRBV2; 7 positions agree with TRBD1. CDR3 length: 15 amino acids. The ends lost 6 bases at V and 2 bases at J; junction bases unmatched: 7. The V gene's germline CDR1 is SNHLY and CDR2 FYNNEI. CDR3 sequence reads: CASRGSTGTGNTIYF. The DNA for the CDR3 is TGTGCCAGCAGGGGATCGACAGGGACTGGAAACACCATATATTTT.

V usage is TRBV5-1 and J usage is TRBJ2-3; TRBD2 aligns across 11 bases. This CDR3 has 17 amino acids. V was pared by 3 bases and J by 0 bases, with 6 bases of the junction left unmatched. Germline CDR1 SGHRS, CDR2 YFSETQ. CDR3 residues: CASSWERTSGSTDTQYF. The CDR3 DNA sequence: TGCGCCAGCAGCTGGGAAAGGACTAGCGGGAGCACAGATACGCAGTATTTT.

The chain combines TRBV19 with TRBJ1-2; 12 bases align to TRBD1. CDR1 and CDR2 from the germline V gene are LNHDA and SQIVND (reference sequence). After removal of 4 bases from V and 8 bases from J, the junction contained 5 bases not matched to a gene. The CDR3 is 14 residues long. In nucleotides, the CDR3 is TGTGCCAGTAGTACGGCCGGGACAGGGGGCGGCTACACCTTC. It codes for CASSTAGTGGGYTF. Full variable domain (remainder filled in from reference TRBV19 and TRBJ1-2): DGGITQSPKYLFRKEGQNVTLSCEQNLNHDAMYWYRQDPGQGLRLIYYSQIVNDFQKGDIAEGYSVSREKKESFPLTVTSAQKNPTAFYLCASSTAGTGGGYTFGSGTRLTVV.

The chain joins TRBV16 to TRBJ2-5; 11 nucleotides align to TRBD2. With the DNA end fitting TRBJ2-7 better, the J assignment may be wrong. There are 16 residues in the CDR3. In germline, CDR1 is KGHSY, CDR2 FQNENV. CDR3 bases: TGTGCCAGCAGCCGGAATCTAGCGGGAGGATTCTACGAGCAGTACTTC. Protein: CASSRNLAGGFYEQYF.

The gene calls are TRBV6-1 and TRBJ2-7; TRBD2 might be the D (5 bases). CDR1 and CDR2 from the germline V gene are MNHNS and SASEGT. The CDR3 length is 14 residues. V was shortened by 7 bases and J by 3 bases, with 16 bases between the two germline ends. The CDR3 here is CASTVSGNYYEQYF. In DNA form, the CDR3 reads TGTGCCAGCACTGTGAGCGGAAATTACTACGAGCAGTACTTC.

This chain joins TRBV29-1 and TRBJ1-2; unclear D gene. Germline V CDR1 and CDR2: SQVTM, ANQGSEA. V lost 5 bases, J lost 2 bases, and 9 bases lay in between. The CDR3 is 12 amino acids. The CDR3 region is CSVLGRNYGYTF. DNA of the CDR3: TGCAGCGTTTTGGGCAGGAACTATGGCTACACCTTC.

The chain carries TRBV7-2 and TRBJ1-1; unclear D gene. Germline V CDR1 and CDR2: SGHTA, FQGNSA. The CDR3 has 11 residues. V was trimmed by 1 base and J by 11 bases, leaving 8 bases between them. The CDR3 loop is CASSLGSEAFF. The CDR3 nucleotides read TGTGCCAGCAGCTTAGGTTCCGAGGCTTTCTTT.

CDR3 amino acids: CASSPGQTGGRGAQYF. The CDR3 coding sequence is TGTGCCAGCAGCCCAGGCCAGACAGGGGGCAGGGGGGCCCAGTACTTC. The chain recombines TRBV28 with TRBJ2-5; 10 nucleotides align to TRBD1. The CDR3 runs 16 residues. With V trimmed by 6 bases and J by 9 bases, 16 bases remained unmatched. Germline lookup yields CDR1 MDHEN and CDR2 SYDVKM.

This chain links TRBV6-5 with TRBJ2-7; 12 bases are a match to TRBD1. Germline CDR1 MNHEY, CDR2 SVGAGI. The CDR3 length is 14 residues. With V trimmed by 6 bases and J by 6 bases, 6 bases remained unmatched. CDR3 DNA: TGTGCCAGCAGCCCCGGGACAGGGGGCGCCGAGCAGTACTTC. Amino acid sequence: CASSPGTGGAEQYF.

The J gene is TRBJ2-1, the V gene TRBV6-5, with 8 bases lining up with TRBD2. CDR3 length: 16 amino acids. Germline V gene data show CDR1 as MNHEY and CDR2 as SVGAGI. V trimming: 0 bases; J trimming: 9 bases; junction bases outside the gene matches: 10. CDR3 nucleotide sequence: TGTGCCAGCAGTTACTCGAGGTTCGGGAGGGGAAGTGAGCAGTTCTTC. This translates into CASSYSRFGRGSEQFF.

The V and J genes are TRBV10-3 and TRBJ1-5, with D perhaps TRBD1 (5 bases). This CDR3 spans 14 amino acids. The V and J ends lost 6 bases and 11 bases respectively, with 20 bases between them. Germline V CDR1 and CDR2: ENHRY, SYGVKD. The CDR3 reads CAISGDGDSGAQHF. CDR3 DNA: TGTGCCATCAGCGGGGACGGTGACTCGGGGGCCCAGCATTTT.